The 15 T cell receptor beta chains listed next were all sequenced from one sample in a study of CD8+ T cells in alopecia areata. Treatment noted: oral pan-JAK inhibitor, 5-10 mg twice daily. RNA, once extracted, was reverse transcribed into cDNA for use as the sequencing template. Generated by immunoSEQ multiplex PCR, the TCRdb table keeps only in-frame clones and is missing some. The sample lists 95,000 to 120,000 clones, 56% occurring once. The material was CD4+ T cells sorted from blood, obtained at week 24, from a patient treated with tofacitinib. These receptors were collected from a human donor with alopecia areata.

DNA of the CDR3: TGTGCCAGCACAGACCAGCACGGCTACAATGAGCAGTTCTTC. This translates into CASTDQHGYNEQFF. The rearrangement links TRBV2 to TRBJ2-1; D ambiguous. Trimming removed 7 bases from V and 3 bases from J, with 13 bases in between. From germline, CDR1 is SNHLY and CDR2 FYNNEI. The CDR3 totals 14 residues. Combining the CDR3 with reference TRBV2 and TRBJ2-1 gives the whole variable domain EPEVTQTPSHQVTQMGQEVILRCVPISNHLYFYWYRQILGQKVEFLVSFYNNEISEKSEIFDDQFSVERPDGSNFTLKIRSTKLEDSAMYFCASTDQHGYNEQFFGPGTRLTVL.

This clone ranks as medium-sized (0.01 to 0.1%). V usage is TRBV29-1 and J usage is TRBJ1-3; D remains unclear. Trimming took off 6 bases at V and 3 bases at J, with 9 bases between the two ends. The CDR3 extends over 12 amino acids. Germline V lookup: CDR1 SQVTM, CDR2 ANQGSEA. CDR3 in DNA: TGCAGCGTCCGCGCGGTTGGAAACACCATATATTTT. Encoded protein: CSVRAVGNTIYF.

This clone was counted between two and nine times. The chain employs TRBV2 and TRBJ1-6; TRBD1 is a possible D gene (5 bases). CDR1 is SNHLY, CDR2 FYNNEI, per germline. V was cut by 1 base and J by 4 bases, with 8 bases left in between. The CDR3 is 15 residues long. The CDR3 reads CASSEGTSYNSPLHF. The CDR3 nucleotides are TGTGCCAGCAGTGAAGGGACATCGTATAATTCACCCCTCCACTTT.

This clone was seen only a few times. The CDR3 DNA reads as TGTGCTAGTGGCACCTATGGACAGGGCCGCGAGCAGTACTTC. Protein sequence: CASGTYGQGREQYF. The chain has TRBV12-5 and TRBJ2-7; 8 nucleotides line up with TRBD1. The CDR3 is 14 amino acids. The ends lost 6 bases at V and 6 bases at J; junction bases unmatched: 10. Per germline, CDR1 LGHNT and CDR2 FRNRAP.

This clone was seen a handful of times. The chain has TRBV2 and TRBJ2-7, with TRBD2 as a possible D gene (6 bases). CDR1 and CDR2 (germline): SNHLY, FYNNEI. The CDR3 consists of 12 residues. V lost 7 bases, J lost 6 bases, and 13 bases lay in between. CDR3 sequence reads: CASIAGGSEQYF. CDR3 nucleotides: TGTGCCAGCATCGCCGGAGGGAGCGAGCAGTACTTC.

Many counts were recorded for this clone. The CDR3 nucleotides read TGTGCCAGTAGTATCGGGGTGGGCAATGAGCAGTTCTTC. Its protein product is CASSIGVGNEQFF. J is TRBJ2-1 and V is TRBV19, with D perhaps matching TRBD2 (5 bases). Germline lookup yields CDR1 LNHDA and CDR2 SQIVND (reference sequence). V dropped 3 bases and J dropped 6 bases, with 9 bases sitting between them. CDR3 length: 13 amino acids.

The chain links TRBV15 to TRBJ2-5; D not resolved. This CDR3 is built from 16 residues. V lost 0 bases and J 3 bases, leaving 14 bases between the germline ends. Germline V gene data show CDR1 as LNHNV and CDR2 as YYDKDF (reference sequence). The CDR3 DNA follows: TGTGCCACCAGCAGAGATCAAATTTACAGTGAAGAGACCCAGTACTTC. It is translated as CATSRDQIYSEETQYF.

The chain combines TRBV9 with TRBJ2-5; D possibly corresponds to TRBD2 (6 bases). CDR1 is SGDLS, CDR2 YYNGEE, per germline. V was pared by 7 bases and J by 2 bases, with 12 bases between. This CDR3 comprises 13 residues. The CDR3 coding sequence is TGTGCCAGCGGGGGAGGCCCTCAAGAGACCCAGTACTTC. Translation: CASGGGPQETQYF.

This clone occurred once. The chain employs TRBV30 and TRBJ1-2; the D is unclear. This CDR3 has 13 amino acids. Germline-derived CDR1 and CDR2 are GTSNPN and SVGIG (reference sequence). V was pared by 5 bases and J by 9 bases, with 19 bases between. The CDR3: CAWFEGQEASYTF. The CDR3 DNA reads as TGTGCCTGGTTTGAGGGTCAAGAGGCGAGCTACACCTTC.

V and J are TRBV5-4 and TRBJ1-5; D remains ambiguous. Trimming pared 4 bases from V and 3 bases from J, leaving 5 bases between. Germline V gene sequence: CDR1 SGHNT, CDR2 YYREEE (reference sequence). The CDR3 is 12 amino acids. This CDR3 reads CASSLNNQPQHF. The CDR3 nucleotides read TGTGCCAGCAGCCTAAACAATCAGCCCCAGCATTTT.

This clone was found a few times. The CDR3 nucleotides are TGCGCCAGCAGCTTGGATGGGGGGCCCTCGAGTGAGCAGTTCTTC. The encoded protein is CASSLDGGPSSEQFF. The chain has TRBV5-1 and TRBJ2-1; the D call may be TRBD1 or TRBD2 (6 bases each). Trimming removed 0 bases at V and 9 bases at J, with 16 bases between. The V gene's germline CDR1 is SGHRS and CDR2 YFSETQ. The CDR3 covers 15 residues.

The V call is TRBV29-1, the J call TRBJ2-5; D not certain. CDR1 and CDR2 from the germline V gene are SQVTM and ANQGSEA. Trimming stripped 4 bases from V and 5 bases from J, with 14 bases between. The CDR3 length is 13 residues. The CDR3 nucleotides are TGCAGCGTTGTTGAGAGCTTGGGGGAGACCCAGTACTTC. Amino acid sequence: CSVVESLGETQYF.

This clone was detected only a few times. J is TRBJ2-4 and V is TRBV11-2; 12 bases line up with TRBD2. Trimming cost V 2 bases and J 5 bases; bases outside gene matches: 4. The length of the CDR3 is 16 residues. Germline-derived CDR1 and CDR2 are SGHAT and FQNNGV. In DNA form, the CDR3 reads TGTGCCAGCAGCTTACACGGACTAGCGGGGCAAAACATTCAGTACTTC. This gives the protein CASSLHGLAGQNIQYF.

This chain joins TRBV23-1 and TRBJ2-3; weak D call: TRBD1 (6 bases). TRBV23-1 is annotated as an ORF whose role is uncertain. Trimming removed 4 bases from V and 2 bases from J, with 10 bases in between. This CDR3 has 14 amino acids. CDR3 nucleotide sequence: TGCGCCAGCAGTCCGGGACACCACACAGATACGCAGTATTTT. Translation gives CASSPGHHTDTQYF.

The genes are TRBV7-2 and TRBJ2-6; the D is unclear. Germline CDR1 is SGHTA and CDR2 is FQGNSA. Trimming removed 7 bases at V and 1 base at J, with 8 bases between. CDR3 length: 14 residues. CDR3 protein: CASTRLSGANVLTF. The CDR3 DNA reads as TGTGCCAGCACCAGGTTATCTGGGGCCAACGTCCTGACTTTC.